This is a list of T cell receptor beta chains from one sample in a study of T cell changes during pregnancy in multiple sclerosis. The repertoire was sequenced with immunoSEQ multiplex PCR; TCRdb's copy has only in-frame clones and lacks some. This sample carries under 110,000 clones, more than 85% of them seen once, and the ten largest clones take around 3.1%. The material sequenced was peripheral blood, taken in the second trimester of pregnancy. The receptors were gathered from a female donor with multiple sclerosis, enrolled in a pregnancy study. Each CDR3 is given with its conserved first and last residue. A D gene is named only where the DNA matches it firmly. Rows give clone size only sometimes, using once, few, many, or a class for an expanded clone.

TRBD1,TRBJ1-2,TRBV11-1,-,TGTGCCAGCAGCCCGAACCCAGGGGGTGATGGCTACACCTTC,CASSPNPGGDGYTF
-,TRBJ1-1,TRBV20-1,-,TGCAGTGCCCCCCTCAGGGTTTCAGCTTTCTTT,CSAPLRVSAFF
TRBD2,TRBJ2-1,TRBV14,once,TGTGCCAGCAGCCGCACCACTAGCGGGAGATCAGATGAGCAGTTCTTC,CASSRTTSGRSDEQFF
-,TRBJ2-1,TRBV6-6,once,TGTGCCAGCAGCCCGCTTACTCGAAGCTCCTACAATGAGCAGTTCTTC,CASSPLTRSSYNEQFF
TRBD1,TRBJ2-2,TRBV4-1,-,TGCGCCAGCAGCCAAGACGGGACAGGAAGGAACGGGGAGCTGTTTTTT,CASSQDGTGRNGELFF
-,TRBJ1-1,TRBV10-3,few,TGTGCCATCAGTTACGGAGCGAACACTGAAGCTTTCTTT,CAISYGANTEAFF
TRBD1,TRBJ2-2,TRBV27,-,TGTGCCAGCTCCTGGGGACAGACCTACACCGGGGAGCTGTTTTTT,CASSWGQTYTGELFF
-,TRBJ1-1,TRBV21-1,-,TGTGCCAGCAGACACCAGGTGATAGGGGGGAACACTGAAGCTTTCTTT,CASRHQVIGGNTEAFF
-,TRBJ2-5,TRBV18,-,TGTGCCAGCTCACCACCGGAGTCCCTTTGGGAGACCCAGTACTTC,CASSPPESLWETQYF
-,TRBJ1-2,TRBV6-1,-,TGTGCCAGCAGTGACAGGCTATATGGCTACACCTTC,CASSDRLYGYTF
-,TRBJ2-2,TRBV7-3,-,TGTGCCAGCAGCCCTGGACAATCGAACACCGGGGAGCTGTTTTTT,CASSPGQSNTGELFF
-,TRBJ2-5,TRBV21-1,-,TGTGCCAGCAGCAAACCTGGACTCAAAAAAGAGACCCAGTACTTC,CASSKPGLKKETQYF
TRBD1,TRBJ2-1,TRBV6-5,-,TGTGCCAGCAGTTACTCGCGGACAGGTTACAATGAGCAGTTCTTC,CASSYSRTGYNEQFF
TRBD2,TRBJ2-7,TRBV15,-,TGTGCCACCAGCACCGGACTAGCGGGAGGGCCGCCGGGCTACGAGCAGTACTTC,CATSTGLAGGPPGYEQYF
TRBD2,TRBJ2-1,TRBV19,-,TGTGCCAGTAGGCGAACTACAGGATTGGGACTAGCTCTCAACAATGAGCAGTTCTTC,CASRRTTGLGLALNNEQFF
-,TRBJ2-1,TRBV7-6,-,TGTGCCAGCAGCTTAGACGGGAGCTCGGGCAATGAGCAGTTCTTC,CASSLDGSSGNEQFF
-,TRBJ1-1,TRBV4-2,once,TGTGCCAGCAGCCAATTGAGGAAAGGGAGTACCGAAGCTTTCTTT,CASSQLRKGSTEAFF
-,TRBJ2-7,TRBV20-1,-,TGCAGTGCGACCGGGACTCCGAAGTACTTC,CSATGTPKYF
TRBD1,TRBJ2-7,TRBV5-6,-,TGTGCCAGCAGCTTGTTCCGGACAGGGGGCTTCGGCGAGCAGTACTTC,CASSLFRTGGFGEQYF
-,TRBJ1-1,TRBV28,-,TGTGCCAGCAGTTTAATAATGAACACTGAAGCTTTCTTT,CASSLIMNTEAFF
TRBD2,TRBJ2-7,TRBV5-1,-,TGCGCCAGCAGCCACGGCGGGACTAGCGGCTACGAGCAGTACTTC,CASSHGGTSGYEQYF
TRBD1,TRBJ1-5,TRBV7-8,once,TGTGCCAGCAGCTCCCAGCGAGGGACAGGTTTCGCGAACCGACCCAATCAGCCCCAGCATTTT,CASSSQRGTGFANRPNQPQHF
TRBD1,TRBJ1-4,TRBV28,-,TGTGCCACCAGGGACCTTCTAAACCGGGACAGGGGGATCACTAATGAAAAACTGTTTTTT,CATRDLLNRDRGITNEKLFF
TRBD1,TRBJ2-3,TRBV5-1,-,TGCGCCAGCAGCTTGGAGGACAGGTATGAAGATACGCAGTATTTT,CASSLEDRYEDTQYF
-,TRBJ1-2,TRBV5-1,-,TGCGCCAGCAGTCAACAGACTAACTATGGCTACACCTTC,CASSQQTNYGYTF
-,TRBJ2-5,TRBV28,-,TGTGCCAGCAGACCGGACCGGGAGCTCCGAGGGGAGACCCAGTACTTC,CASRPDRELRGETQYF
-,TRBJ2-3,TRBV5-6,-,TGTGCCAGCAGCTTTGGCCAGATAACAGATACGCAGTATTTT,CASSFGQITDTQYF
-,TRBJ1-2,TRBV29-1,-,TGCAGCGTTGCCGAGGTAAACTATGGCTACACCTTC,CSVAEVNYGYTF
TRBD2,TRBJ2-5,TRBV20-1,-,TGCAGAGCGGGGGTGGGGGAGACCCAGTACTTC,CRAGVGETQYF
-,TRBJ1-1,TRBV6-5,-,TGTGCCAGCACTATACCGGGACTCAACACTGAAGCTTTCTTT,CASTIPGLNTEAFF
-,TRBJ1-5,TRBV16,-,TGTGCCAGCAGCCAAGGCAGGGTAAGCAATCAGCCCCAGCATTTT,CASSQGRVSNQPQHF
TRBD2,TRBJ2-3,TRBV6-6,-,TGTGCCAGCGGGACTAGCGAAGGGGATACGCAGTATTTT,CASGTSEGDTQYF
TRBD2,TRBJ2-1,TRBV6-5,-,TGTGCCAGCAGCTCCGGGACTAGCGGTGTAAATGAGCAGTTCTTC,CASSSGTSGVNEQFF
TRBD1,TRBJ2-1,TRBV5-4,-,TGTGCCAGCAGGTCCGGGACAGGGTTCTCCTACAATGAGCAGTTCTTC,CASRSGTGFSYNEQFF
-,TRBJ1-1,TRBV10-1,-,TGCGCCAGCAGTGAGTCTAGCGTGAACACTGAAGCTTTCTTT,CASSESSVNTEAFF
TRBD1,TRBJ1-3,TRBV7-2,-,TGTGCCAGCAGCCCCATTGACAGGGGAGGAGGAAACACCATATATTTT,CASSPIDRGGGNTIYF
TRBD1,TRBJ2-7,TRBV11-2,-,TGTGCCAGCAGCTGGACAGGGCTGGGAAGCGAGCAGTACTTC,CASSWTGLGSEQYF
-,TRBJ2-5,TRBV29-1,-,TGCAGCGTTGATCCGGAGACCCAGTACTTC,CSVDPETQYF
TRBD1,TRBJ2-7,TRBV5-1,-,TGCGCCAGCAGCTTGAGGGACAGGTCCTACGAGCAGTACTTC,CASSLRDRSYEQYF
-,TRBJ2-7,TRBV2,once,TGTGCCAGCAGAGCAGGCTACGAGCAGTACTTC,CASRAGYEQYF
-,TRBJ2-7,TRBV29-1,-,TGCAGCGTTGAAGAAACCCAGTACGACGAGCAGTACTTC,CSVEETQYDEQYF